Following are 10 T cell receptor beta chains from one sample sequenced in a study of T cell repertoires in cytomegalovirus infection. Their antigens are not known. Each CDR3 protein is one row after TCRdb ran MiXCR on the reads. Altogether approximately 770,000 distinct CDR3 sequences are present, around 29% being singletons, with the ten largest covering less than 15%. The starting material was cultured CD8+ T cells from PBMCs, obtained from culture after CMV antigen stimulation. These TCRs come from a human donor in good health (CMV status not recorded). Some clones in this sample may be carry-over from other donors' samples.

This clonotype was detected only a few times. The J gene is TRBJ2-1, the V gene TRBV5-1; either TRBD1 or TRBD2 may supply D (5 bases each). V shed 5 bases and J shed 7 bases, with 10 bases lying between them. In germline, CDR1 is SGHRS, CDR2 YFSETQ. The CDR3 sequence is 12 residues long. The CDR3 is CASSRDQNEQFF. The CDR3 DNA is TGCGCCAGCAGTCGGGACCAGAATGAGCAGTTCTTC.

J is TRBJ2-2 and V is TRBV6-2 or TRBV6-3; D is ambiguous. The germline V and J ends were trimmed by 6 bases and 7 bases, with 18 bases remaining between them. In germline, CDR1 is MNHEY, CDR2 SVGEGT. The CDR3 is 15 amino acids. This chain's CDR3 is CASSVTGRSNGELFF. The CDR3 region has the DNA TGTGCCAGCAGCGTAACGGGCCGTTCTAACGGGGAGCTGTTTTTT.

The chain has TRBV19 and TRBJ1-1, with D unclear. The CDR3 consists of 20 residues. Trimming took off 1 base at V and 3 bases at J, with 27 bases between the two ends. Looked up from germline, CDR1 is LNHDA and CDR2 is SQIVND (reference sequence). CDR3 in amino acids: CASSIVFSLQHVTVDTEAFF. The CDR3 nucleotides read TGTGCCAGTAGTATAGTTTTTTCTTTACAGCACGTGACTGTGGACACTGAAGCTTTCTTT.

This chain links TRBV25-1 with TRBJ1-2; TRBD1 might be the D (6 bases). V was trimmed by 1 base and J by 4 bases, leaving 34 bases between them. CDR1 is MGHDK, CDR2 SYGVNS, per germline. The CDR3 totals 22 residues. In DNA, the CDR3 is TGTGCCAGCAGTGAATCTCTCGCCCCAATAAAGCCGAGGGACATCGCCTCCTATGGCTACACCTTC. This gives the protein CASSESLAPIKPRDIASYGYTF.

The J gene is TRBJ2-5, the V gene TRBV18, with D perhaps matching TRBD1 (5 bases). The germline V and J ends were trimmed by 8 bases and 3 bases, with 19 bases remaining between them. The germline V gene encodes CDR1 KGHSH and CDR2 LQKENI. This CDR3 spans 15 amino acids. The CDR3 bases are TGTGCCAGCCGAGCTCAAGTAGGGGTAGAAGAGACCCAGTACTTC. Its protein is CASRAQVGVEETQYF.

Here the CDR3 DNA reads TGTGCCAGCGCCTACTTAGGACAGTCCTATAATTCACCCCTCCACTTT. The encoded protein is CASAYLGQSYNSPLHF. This chain joins TRBV27 and TRBJ1-6; possibly TRBD1 for D (6 bases). The CDR3 loop spans 16 amino acids. Germline assignment: CDR1 MNHEY and CDR2 SMNVEV (reference sequence). Between the trimmed V and J ends, which lost 8 bases and 1 base, there was a span of 15 bases.

V gene TRBV9 combines with J gene TRBJ2-1, with D unresolved. CDR1 is SGDLS and CDR2 is YYNGEE in the germline V gene. There are 11 residues in the CDR3. V was trimmed by 5 bases and J by 5 bases, leaving 5 bases between them. The CDR3 DNA is TGTGCCAGCAGGGGGAACAATGAGCAGTTCTTC. This gives the protein CASRGNNEQFF.

Note on this clonotype: A read error is possible here, since a much larger clone lies one base away. This sequence joins TRBV6-1 and TRBJ1-1; D remains unclear. The CDR3 loop spans 14 amino acids. Germline CDR1 is MNHNS and CDR2 is SASEGT. DNA of the CDR3: TGTGCCAGCAGTGAAGGTGGTATGAACACTGAAGATTTCTTT. Protein: CASSEGGMNTEDFF.

V and J are TRBV12-5 and TRBJ1-2; 7 bases line up with TRBD1. The junction had 9 bases not matched to a gene; V was cut back by 1 base and J by 4 bases. The CDR3 has 16 amino acids. Germline V CDR1 and CDR2: LGHNT, FRNRAP. The CDR3 coding sequence is TGTGCTAGTGGTTTGGGGGGACAGCGACCAATCTATGGCTACACCTTC. Translating it yields CASGLGGQRPIYGYTF.

V and J are TRBV2 and TRBJ1-6; weak D call: TRBD1 (5 bases). Trimming left V 2 bases short and J 7 bases short, with 21 bases between. The CDR3 length is 18 residues. Germline V CDR1 and CDR2: SNHLY, FYNNEI. CDR3: CASSEPPREELSNSPLHF. The CDR3 DNA reads TGTGCCAGCAGTGAACCCCCCAGGGAAGAGTTAAGCAATTCACCCCTCCACTTT. Drawing the rest from reference TRBV2 and TRBJ1-6, the complete variable domain is EPEVTQTPSHQVTQMGQEVILRCVPISNHLYFYWYRQILGQKVEFLVSFYNNEISEKSEIFDDQFSVERPDGSNFTLKIRSTKLEDSAMYFCASSEPPREELSNSPLHFGNGTRLTVT.